Listed below are T cell receptor beta chains from one sample, sequenced in a study of control samples from healthy donors and cancer patients. Sequenced by immunoSEQ multiplex PCR; TCRdb stores in-frame clones only, minus some. Among 70,000 to 90,000 clones, 90% to 95% were seen once, and the ten largest hold around 4.5%. The source material was blood. The receptors stem from a woman aged 18-29 years in good health. Both conserved end residues are part of each CDR3. D genes are given only for firm matches. Clone size appears in some rows only: once, few, many, or a class for an expanded clone.

v_call,clone_size,j_call,d_call,cdr3_nt,cdr3_aa
TRBV28,NA,TRBJ2-3,TRBD2,TGTGCCAGCAGTTTAGTCCTAGCGGGGACTAGAGCTAGCACAGATACGCAGTATTTT,CASSLVLAGTRASTDTQYF
TRBV27,NA,TRBJ2-4,TRBD1,TGTGCCAGCAGCCGGGGACAGGGTGGGGTAGCCAAAAACATTCAGTACTTC,CASSRGQGGVAKNIQYF
TRBV4-1,NA,TRBJ1-1,NA,TGCGCCAGCAGCCGGACGTTCGCAGGGAACACTGAAGCTTTCTTT,CASSRTFAGNTEAFF
TRBV5-8,NA,TRBJ2-7,TRBD2,TGTGCCAGCAGCTTGGTGACAGCCGGGAGGTCCGAGCAGTACTTC,CASSLVTAGRSEQYF
TRBV2,NA,TRBJ2-4,TRBD1,TGTGCCAGCAGTGAAGGACAGGGGATGACCAAAAACATTCAGTACTTC,CASSEGQGMTKNIQYF
TRBV19,NA,TRBJ1-6,NA,TGTGCCAGTAGTTCGACACGGGTGGATTCACCCCTCCACTTT,CASSSTRVDSPLHF
TRBV9,NA,TRBJ2-3,NA,TGTGCCAGCAGCGTACTCGCCAGCAGGTTAACAGATACGCAGTATTTT,CASSVLASRLTDTQYF
TRBV6-2/TRBV6-3,NA,TRBJ2-7,TRBD1,TGTGCCAGCAGTTCCACGGACAGGGGATTCCACGAGCAGTACTTC,CASSSTDRGFHEQYF
TRBV15,NA,TRBJ1-4,NA,TGTGCCACCAGCAGAGTTTTGACCGGGCAGGGAAAACTGTTTTTT,CATSRVLTGQGKLFF
TRBV29-1,once,TRBJ1-2,TRBD1,TGCAGCGTTGACACAGGGGGGAGGTATGGCTACACCTTC,CSVDTGGRYGYTF
TRBV27,NA,TRBJ1-2,NA,TGTGCCAGCAGTTTATCTGGACTTCAGGGACGTAACTATGGCTACACCTTC,CASSLSGLQGRNYGYTF
TRBV24-1,NA,TRBJ2-2,TRBD1,TGTGCCACCAGTGATCGACAGGGGGCGATAGGCACCGGGGAGCTGTTTTTT,CATSDRQGAIGTGELFF
TRBV5-8,NA,TRBJ2-5,TRBD1,TGTGCCAGCAGCCCGGGACAGGGGGTCCTCCAAGAGACCCAGTACTTC,CASSPGQGVLQETQYF
TRBV5-1,NA,TRBJ2-7,NA,TGCGCCAGCAGCTTGCGGACTGTTTCGGGCGAGCAGTACTTC,CASSLRTVSGEQYF
TRBV3-1/TRBV3-2,NA,TRBJ2-3,NA,TGTGCCAGCAGCCACCGCACAGATACGCAGTATTTT,CASSHRTDTQYF
TRBV11-1,NA,TRBJ2-7,NA,TGTGCCAGCAGCTTGGGGCAGGGGAATGAGCAGTACTTC,CASSLGQGNEQYF
TRBV7-9,NA,TRBJ2-5,NA,TGTGCCAGCAGCTCCGCGCGCCTCGGGACCAAAGCAGGAGAGACCCAGTACTTC,CASSSARLGTKAGETQYF
TRBV2,once,TRBJ2-1,TRBD1,TGTGCCAGCGGGTCCTACAGGGGGCTAGGCTCCTACAATGAGCAGTTCTTC,CASGSYRGLGSYNEQFF
TRBV27,NA,TRBJ2-5,NA,TGTGCCAGCAGTTTGCGTTGGGGGGAGACCCAGTACTTC,CASSLRWGETQYF
TRBV5-6,NA,TRBJ2-1,NA,TGTGCCAGCAGCTTTTTCTACCCTTCCTACAATGAGCAGTTCTTC,CASSFFYPSYNEQFF
TRBV7-9,NA,TRBJ1-2,NA,TGTGCCAGCAGCTTTAAGGGAAACTATGGCTACACCTTC,CASSFKGNYGYTF
TRBV19,NA,TRBJ2-1,TRBD1,TGTGCCAGTAGTCATCTCCCGGGACAGGGAGTCGGTCGTGAGCAGTTCTTC,CASSHLPGQGVGREQFF
TRBV27,NA,TRBJ2-7,TRBD2,TGTGCCAGCAGTTACGGGAGGGGCCACGAGCAGTACTTC,CASSYGRGHEQYF
TRBV7-3,NA,TRBJ2-7,NA,TGTGCCAGCAGCCCACGTCCCCCCTACGAGCAGTACTTC,CASSPRPPYEQYF
TRBV6-1,NA,TRBJ1-6,TRBD1,TGTGCCAGCAGTGAAGAAGGAACAGGGGGGACACCCCTCCACTTT,CASSEEGTGGTPLHF
TRBV28,NA,TRBJ2-7,NA,TGTGCCAGCAGTTTTTACAGTGGGGTGCAGCAGTACTTC,CASSFYSGVQQYF
TRBV5-1,NA,TRBJ1-3,TRBD1,TGCGCCAGCAGCTTGGAAGGGGGCGCCGGAAACACCATATATTTT,CASSLEGGAGNTIYF
TRBV20-1,once,TRBJ2-7,NA,TGCAGTGCTAGTTACCGGTACGAGCAGTACTTC,CSASYRYEQYF
TRBV10-2,NA,TRBJ1-2,NA,TGCGCCAGCAGTGTTGGAGGGGCGAACTATGGCTACACCTTC,CASSVGGANYGYTF
TRBV7-8,NA,TRBJ2-7,TRBD1,TGTGCCAGCAGCTTAACAGGGGCTGACGAGCAGTACTTC,CASSLTGADEQYF
TRBV4-1,NA,TRBJ2-1,NA,TGCGCCAGCAGGACGACATCCCATCTAGAGGTCGGCCGGGATGAGCAGTTCTTC,CASRTTSHLEVGRDEQFF
TRBV5-1,NA,TRBJ1-2,TRBD1,TGCGCCAGCAGCTTAACAGGGGGCAGCGGCTATGGCTACACCTTC,CASSLTGGSGYGYTF
TRBV11-2,NA,TRBJ1-1,TRBD1,TGTGCCAGCAGCCGCCATTCACAGGGGACTGAAGCTTTCTTT,CASSRHSQGTEAFF
TRBV19,NA,TRBJ1-1,NA,TGTGCCAGTAGTACCGCTAGGACTGAAGCTTTCTTT,CASSTARTEAFF
TRBV4-2,NA,TRBJ2-1,TRBD1,TGTGCCAGCAGCCAGAACCCCAGGGGGAGCTCCTACAATGAGCAGTTCTTC,CASSQNPRGSSYNEQFF
TRBV19,NA,TRBJ1-1,NA,TGTGCCAGTAGTAGGCAACCGGGACTGAGTACTGAAGCTTTCTTT,CASSRQPGLSTEAFF
TRBV29-1,NA,TRBJ1-4,NA,TGCAGCGTCAGGGGAGCAACTAATGAAAAACTGTTTTTT,CSVRGATNEKLFF
TRBV28,NA,TRBJ1-1,NA,TGTGCCAGCGGGACGGTTATGACTGAAGCTTTCTTT,CASGTVMTEAFF
TRBV11-2,NA,TRBJ1-2,NA,TGTGCCAGCAGCTTAGAACCCAGGCGCAATAACTATGGCTACACCTTC,CASSLEPRRNNYGYTF
TRBV27,NA,TRBJ2-7,NA,TGTGCCAGCAGTCCCCCAGGGTACGAGCAGTACTTC,CASSPPGYEQYF
TRBV18,NA,TRBJ2-7,NA,TGTGCCAGCTCCTATGACAGTAAGGGGCAGTACTTC,CASSYDSKGQYF
TRBV10-3,NA,TRBJ2-3,NA,TGTGCCATCAGTCGGGGGGACAACCTTTCGTATTTT,CAISRGDNLSYF
TRBV6-1,NA,TRBJ1-6,TRBD1,TGTGCCAGCAGTGGTCCGACAGGGGGTAGGGGTTCACCCCTCCACTTT,CASSGPTGGRGSPLHF
TRBV4-2,NA,TRBJ2-7,NA,TGTGCCAGCAGCCAAATGGGCGAGCAGTACTTC,CASSQMGEQYF
TRBV7-8,NA,TRBJ2-7,TRBD2,TGTGCCAGCAGCTTGGGTTCGCGGGCGGGGGACTACGAGCAGTACTTC,CASSLGSRAGDYEQYF
TRBV28,NA,TRBJ2-7,NA,TGTGCCAGCACCAAGGGGCACACCTCCTACGAGCAGTACTTC,CASTKGHTSYEQYF
TRBV28,NA,TRBJ1-1,NA,TGTGCCAGCAGTTCGGGATTCACTGAAGCTTTCTTT,CASSSGFTEAFF
TRBV28,NA,TRBJ1-2,TRBD1,TGTGCCAGCAGCACAGGGGTCCCTTATGGCTACACCTTC,CASSTGVPYGYTF
TRBV19,NA,TRBJ2-5,NA,TGTGCCAGTAGTAAAGAACAGGGCCGCGGTGAGACCCAGTACTTC,CASSKEQGRGETQYF
TRBV4-1,NA,TRBJ1-6,NA,TGCGCCAGCAGCCAAGATCTGAGCTCCTATAATTCACCCCTCCACTTT,CASSQDLSSYNSPLHF
TRBV18,few,TRBJ1-5,NA,TGTGCCAGCTCACCGAATGCCTCAGGAGGCAATCAGCCCCAGCATTTT,CASSPNASGGNQPQHF
TRBV6-4,NA,TRBJ2-3,TRBD2,TGTGCCAGCAGCGGGACTAGCGGGGGCACAGATACGCAGTATTTT,CASSGTSGGTDTQYF
TRBV2,NA,TRBJ1-3,TRBD1,TGTGCCAGCATCTGGACAGGGAAGGCACCTGGAAACACCATATATTTT,CASIWTGKAPGNTIYF
TRBV13,NA,TRBJ2-7,NA,TGTGCCAGCAGCTCCAGGGGCTTCTCCTACGAGCAGTACTTC,CASSSRGFSYEQYF
TRBV7-8,NA,TRBJ2-5,NA,TGTGCCAGCAGCTTAGCGCGGGCGGGAGAGACCCAGTACTTC,CASSLARAGETQYF
TRBV2,NA,TRBJ2-2,TRBD2,TGTGCCAGAACTAGCGGGCCGTTGAACACCGGGGAGCTGTTTTTT,CARTSGPLNTGELFF
TRBV18,NA,TRBJ2-2,TRBD2,TGTGCCAGCTCCCAAAACCCGACTAGCGCAACGAACACCGGGGAGCTGTTTTTT,CASSQNPTSATNTGELFF
TRBV6-1,NA,TRBJ1-2,TRBD1,TGTGCCAGCAGTGGTTCGTGGGCAGGGGGCGCCGCTGGTGGCTACACCTTC,CASSGSWAGGAAGGYTF
TRBV10-3,NA,TRBJ2-1,NA,TGTGCCATCAGTGCCGCGGGCCGCTCCTACAATGAGCAGTTCTTC,CAISAAGRSYNEQFF
TRBV7-9,NA,TRBJ2-7,TRBD1,TGTGCCAGCAGCTTAGAGCTAGGGACAGGGCTTAAGGACGAGCAGTACTTC,CASSLELGTGLKDEQYF